The rows below give T cell receptor beta chains drawn from one sample of a study of T cells in Graves' hyperthyroidism and ophthalmopathy. Each CDR3 protein gets one entry after TCRdb re-called the multiplex PCR reads with MiXCR. This sample has hundreds of thousands of distinct CDR3 sequences, with roughly 15% found just once. Source material: blood. The receptors were gathered from a woman in her forties or fifties with Graves' ophthalmopathy. CDR3s leave out the opening cysteine and the closing phenylalanine or tryptophan. Each record gives: D gene, V gene, clone size, J gene, CDR3 length, CDR3 protein. A D gene is named only where the DNA matches it firmly. Clone sizes are given selectively: once, few, many, or a class where the clone is expanded.

-,TRBV5-1,many,TRBJ2-7,14,ASSLDRGVSKDEQY
TRBD1,TRBV10-3,-,TRBJ2-2,15,AISYLRQGDGTGELF
TRBD1,TRBV15,-,TRBJ1-3,14,ATSVKGAASGNTIY
TRBD2,TRBV3-1,-,TRBJ2-6,17,ASSRSGGSGLSGANVRT
-,TRBV19,-,TRBJ1-2,14,ASRSGPPTPNYGYT
TRBD2,TRBV7-8,many,TRBJ2-1,14,ASSSIAGGPANEQF
-,TRBV2,many,TRBJ2-5,12,ASRKTGGLETQY
TRBD2,TRBV9,-,TRBJ2-3,14,ASSPSGGTSTDTQY
-,TRBV3-1,few,TRBJ1-5,11,ASSQDVYQPQH
-,TRBV29-1,-,TRBJ1-2,11,SVEGTDDYGYT
TRBD1,TRBV20-1,-,TRBJ2-2,12,SATDRGVSGELF
-,TRBV7-9,-,TRBJ2-7,10,ASSTYYYEQY
-,TRBV27,many,TRBJ1-2,12,ASSLSSQIYGYT
-,TRBV3-1,many,TRBJ1-5,11,ASSQDRYQPQH
-,TRBV15,few,TRBJ1-2,13,ATSRDRRTEYGYT
TRBD1,TRBV20-1,many,TRBJ2-1,15,SARDPRQGGGNNEQF
TRBD2,TRBV11-1,many,TRBJ2-4,13,ASSAPTSGIYIQY
-,TRBV11-2,many,TRBJ2-7,11,ASSFSDSYEQY
TRBD1,TRBV18,many,TRBJ1-3,14,ASSTGTGNSGNTIY
TRBD2,TRBV29-1,-,TRBJ2-7,11,SISWEGGYEQY
TRBD2,TRBV7-2,-,TRBJ2-1,13,ASSGGLAEYNEQF
-,TRBV6-2/TRBV6-3,few,TRBJ2-3,16,ASSRGLVAAGSTDTQY
-,TRBV18,few,TRBJ1-3,15,ASSPALVGSNGNTIY
-,TRBV14,-,TRBJ1-1,12,ASSPRLKNTEAF
TRBD1,TRBV28,many,TRBJ1-2,12,ASSSGTGFYGYT
-,TRBV4-1,-,TRBJ1-5,13,ASSQDGLSSQPQH
-,TRBV28,-,TRBJ1-2,11,ASKDTSTDGYT
TRBD2,TRBV7-6,-,TRBJ2-1,15,ASSLGLLAGGNNEQF
TRBD1,TRBV6-1,-,TRBJ1-6,16,ASSERPQQGAENSPLH
-,TRBV29-1,-,TRBJ1-3,11,SVEVTAGNTIY
-,TRBV5-1,-,TRBJ2-2,13,ASKNGGENTGELF
TRBD2,TRBV28,many,TRBJ2-7,15,ASSLIQGASGTYEQY
-,TRBV5-5,many,TRBJ1-1,13,ASSRHRTENGVAF